This entry describes one TCR beta chain. Its antigen remains unidentified. Profiled with immunoSEQ multiplex PCR; TCRdb holds only in-frame clones, not every one. The sample has approximately 54,000 clones; around 90% are singletons. The CDR3 consists of 17 residues. CDR1 GTSNPN and CDR2 SVGIG come from the germline V gene (reference sequence). J was trimmed by 0 bases and V by 2 bases; bases with no gene match: 10. These data belong to a study of OX40 agonist ivuxolimab in advanced cancers. On the study more broadly: Every 2 weeks, patients received ivuxolimab intravenously, dosed at 0.01 to 10 mg/kg.

Baseline was the first blood sampling point, followed by cycle 4 day 1 and cycle 7 day 1. Findings and limits, study-wide: Both CD4+ and CD8+ T cell populations in blood had undergone clonal expansion by week 6 at 0.1 to 3.0 mg/kg. Mean expanded clone counts were higher in CD8+ than CD4+ T cells.

Sequencing was performed on CD4+ or CD8+ T cells sorted from blood, taken in a trial of the OX40 agonist ivuxolimab. The chain uses TRBV30 and TRBJ2-1; 7 bases map to TRBD1. The clonotype originates from an adult with an advanced solid tumor such as melanoma, head and neck, liver or kidney cancer. CDR3 loop: CAWSLSGTASSYNEQFF. Written as DNA, the CDR3 is TGTGCCTGGAGTTTATCCGGGACAGCAAGCTCCTACAATGAGCAGTTCTTC.